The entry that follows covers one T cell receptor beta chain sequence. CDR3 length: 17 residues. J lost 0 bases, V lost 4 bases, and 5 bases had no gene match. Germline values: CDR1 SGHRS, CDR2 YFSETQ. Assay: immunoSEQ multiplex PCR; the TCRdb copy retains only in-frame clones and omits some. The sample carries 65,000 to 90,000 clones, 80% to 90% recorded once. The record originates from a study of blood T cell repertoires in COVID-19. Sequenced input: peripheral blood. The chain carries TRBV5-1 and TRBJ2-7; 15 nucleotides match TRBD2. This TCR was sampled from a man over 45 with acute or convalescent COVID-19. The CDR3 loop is CASSPGTSGGISYEQYF. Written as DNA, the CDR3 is TGCGCCAGCAGCCCGGGGACTAGCGGGGGGATCTCCTACGAGCAGTACTTC.